Detailed here is one T cell receptor (beta chain). Its antigen is as yet unknown. The data stem from a study of cytomegalovirus exposure and HLA in healthy donors. About the research overall: Of all 400 or so donors who were genotyped, 75% to 90% belonged to the Caucasian-associated ancestry cluster.

Study findings and constraints: It was likely that a cluster of highly shared sequence variants was a sequencing artifact.

The PCR contained 60 Vbeta and 13 Jbeta primers. Sequencing was performed with immunoSEQ multiplex PCR; in TCRdb, only in-frame clones are kept and a portion is missing. The sample consists of 130,000 to 150,000 clones, approximately 80% of them appearing once. Germline loops: CDR1 SNHLY, CDR2 FYNNEI. V lost 3 bases and J lost 4, with 7 bases in between. The length of the CDR3 is 13 residues. The rearrangement joins TRBV2 to TRBJ2-1; possible D gene TRBD1, 5 bases. Sequencing was performed on PBMCs. This TCR was recovered from a middle-aged woman in good health and CMV-seropositive. Written as DNA, the CDR3 is TGTGCCAGCAGTGACGACAGATACAATGAGCAGTTCTTC. Translating it yields CASSDDRYNEQFF.